This TCR beta chain is from a study of cytomegalovirus exposure and HLA in healthy donors. Study details: An early data release held some 85 million unique TCRs from HLA-typed donors.

60 Vbeta and 13 Jbeta primers were used in PCR. Measured with immunoSEQ multiplex PCR; TCRdb has only the in-frame clones, and not every one. The table lists about 170,000 clones, approximately 78% of them singletons. The germline V gene has CDR1 MRHNA and CDR2 SNTAGT. The CDR3 is 19 residues long. V was cut by 5 bases and J by 1 base, with 24 bases left in between. The rearrangement links TRBV6-4 to TRBJ2-1, with a tentative D call TRBD2 (6 bases). Sequenced: PBMCs. The TCR sequence derives from a woman between 18 and 30 years old in good health and CMV-seronegative. The CDR3 sequence is CASSRAATALATSYNEQFF. The CDR3 nucleotides are TGTGCCAGCAGTAGAGCCGCAACTGCACTAGCAACGTCCTACAATGAGCAGTTCTTC.